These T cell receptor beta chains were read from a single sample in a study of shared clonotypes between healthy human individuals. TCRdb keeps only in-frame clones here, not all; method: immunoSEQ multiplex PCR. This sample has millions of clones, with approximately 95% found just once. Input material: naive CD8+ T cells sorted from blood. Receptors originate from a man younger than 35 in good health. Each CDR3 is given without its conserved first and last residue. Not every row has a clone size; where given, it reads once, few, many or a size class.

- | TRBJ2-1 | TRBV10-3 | AISGLEHREYNEQF
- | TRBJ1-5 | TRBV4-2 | ASSQEAGEWVNQPQH
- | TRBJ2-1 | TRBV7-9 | ASSRSDGYNEQF
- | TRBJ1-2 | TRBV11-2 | ASSLERDWGTVNT
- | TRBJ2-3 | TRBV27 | ASSTGMGLTDTQY
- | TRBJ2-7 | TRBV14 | ASSQGARDRSSYEQY
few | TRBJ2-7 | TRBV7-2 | ASSLVLAGLYEQY
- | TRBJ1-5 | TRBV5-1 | ASSEGTDNQPQH
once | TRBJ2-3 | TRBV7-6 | ASSPGTSVGTDTQY
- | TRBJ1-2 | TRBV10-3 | ASQLGGSYGYT
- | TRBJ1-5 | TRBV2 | ASRGTGASPQH
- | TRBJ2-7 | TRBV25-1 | ASSQVHEQY